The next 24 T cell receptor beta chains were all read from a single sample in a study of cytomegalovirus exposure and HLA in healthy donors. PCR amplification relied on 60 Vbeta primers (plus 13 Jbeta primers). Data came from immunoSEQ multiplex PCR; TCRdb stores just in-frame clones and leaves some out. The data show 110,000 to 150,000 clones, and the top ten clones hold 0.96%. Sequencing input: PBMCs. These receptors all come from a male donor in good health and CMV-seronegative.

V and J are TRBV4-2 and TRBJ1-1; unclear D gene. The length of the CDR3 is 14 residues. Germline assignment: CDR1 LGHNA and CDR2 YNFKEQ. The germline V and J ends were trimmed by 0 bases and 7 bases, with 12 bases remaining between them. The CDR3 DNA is TGTGCCAGCAGCCAAGATACGTCCCGGAGTGAAGCTTTCTTT. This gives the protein CASSQDTSRSEAFF.

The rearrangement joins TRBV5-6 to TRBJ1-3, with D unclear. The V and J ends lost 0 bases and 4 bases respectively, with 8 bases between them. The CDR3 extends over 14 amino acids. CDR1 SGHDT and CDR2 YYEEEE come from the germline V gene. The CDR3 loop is CASSLGVSGNTIYF. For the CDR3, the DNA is TGTGCCAGCAGCTTGGGCGTATCCGGAAACACCATATATTTT.

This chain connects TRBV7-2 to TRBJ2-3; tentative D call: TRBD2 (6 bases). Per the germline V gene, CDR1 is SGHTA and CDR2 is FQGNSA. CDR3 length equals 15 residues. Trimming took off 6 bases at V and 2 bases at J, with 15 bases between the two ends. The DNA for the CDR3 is TGTGCCAGCAGTACCGGGGTAGCGGTCACAGATACGCAGTATTTT. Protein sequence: CASSTGVAVTDTQYF.

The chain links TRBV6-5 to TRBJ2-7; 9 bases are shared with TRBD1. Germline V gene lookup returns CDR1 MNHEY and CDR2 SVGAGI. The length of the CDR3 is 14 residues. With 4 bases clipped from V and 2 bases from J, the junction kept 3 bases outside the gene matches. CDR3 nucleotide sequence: TGTGCCAGCAGTTCGACAGGGGGAGCCTACGAGCAGTACTTC. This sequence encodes CASSSTGGAYEQYF.

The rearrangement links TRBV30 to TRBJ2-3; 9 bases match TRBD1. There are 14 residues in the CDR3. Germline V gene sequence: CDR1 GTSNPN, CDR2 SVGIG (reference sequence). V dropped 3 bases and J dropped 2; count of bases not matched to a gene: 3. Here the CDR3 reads CAWSDRGVTDTQYF. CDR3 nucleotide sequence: TGTGCCTGGAGCGACAGGGGGGTCACAGATACGCAGTATTTT.

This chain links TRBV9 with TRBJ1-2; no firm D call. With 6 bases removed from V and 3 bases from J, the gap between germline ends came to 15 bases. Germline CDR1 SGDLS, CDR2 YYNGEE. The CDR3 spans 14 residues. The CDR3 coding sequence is TGTGCCAGCACGCCGGTAGAGGGCCACTATGGCTACACCTTC. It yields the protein CASTPVEGHYGYTF.

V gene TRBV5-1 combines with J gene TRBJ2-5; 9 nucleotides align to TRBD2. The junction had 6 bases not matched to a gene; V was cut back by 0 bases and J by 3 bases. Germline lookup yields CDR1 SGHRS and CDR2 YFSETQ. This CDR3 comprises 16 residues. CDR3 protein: CASSLAGGGAEETQYF. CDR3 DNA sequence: TGCGCCAGCAGCTTGGCTGGCGGGGGGGCCGAAGAGACCCAGTACTTC.

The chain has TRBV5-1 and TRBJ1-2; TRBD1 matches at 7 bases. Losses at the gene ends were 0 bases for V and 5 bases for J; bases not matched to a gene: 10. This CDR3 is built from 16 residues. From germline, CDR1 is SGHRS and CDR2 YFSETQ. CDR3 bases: TGCGCCAGCAGCTTGGACTCGGGACAGAGCCTTTATGGCTACACCTTC. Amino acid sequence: CASSLDSGQSLYGYTF.

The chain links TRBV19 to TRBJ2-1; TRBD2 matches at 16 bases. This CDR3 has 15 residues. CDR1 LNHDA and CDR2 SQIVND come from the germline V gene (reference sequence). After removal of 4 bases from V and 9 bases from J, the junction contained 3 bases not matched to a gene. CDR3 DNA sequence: TGTGCCAGTAGTACGGGACTAGCGGGAGGGGGTGAGCAGTTCTTC. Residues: CASSTGLAGGGEQFF.

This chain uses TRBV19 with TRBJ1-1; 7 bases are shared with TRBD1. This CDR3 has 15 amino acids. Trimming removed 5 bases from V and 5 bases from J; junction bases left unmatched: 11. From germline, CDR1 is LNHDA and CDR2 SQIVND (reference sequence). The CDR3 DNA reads TGTGCCAGTAGTGCCGACAGGGTTGGGGGGACTGAAGCTTTCTTT. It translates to CASSADRVGGTEAFF.

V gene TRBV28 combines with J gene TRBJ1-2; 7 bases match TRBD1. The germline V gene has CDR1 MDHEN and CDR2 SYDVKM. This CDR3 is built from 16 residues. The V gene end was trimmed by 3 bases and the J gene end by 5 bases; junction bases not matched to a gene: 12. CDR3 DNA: TGTGCCAGCAGTTTTGTGCAAAGGGGGCGCGATTATGGCTACACCTTC. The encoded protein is CASSFVQRGRDYGYTF.

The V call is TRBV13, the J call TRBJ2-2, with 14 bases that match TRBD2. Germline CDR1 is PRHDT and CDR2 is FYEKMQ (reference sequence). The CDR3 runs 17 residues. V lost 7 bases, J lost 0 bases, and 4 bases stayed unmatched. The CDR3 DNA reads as TGTGCCAGCACCCCGGGACTAGCGGGGGCGAACACCGGGGAGCTGTTTTTT. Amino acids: CASTPGLAGANTGELFF.

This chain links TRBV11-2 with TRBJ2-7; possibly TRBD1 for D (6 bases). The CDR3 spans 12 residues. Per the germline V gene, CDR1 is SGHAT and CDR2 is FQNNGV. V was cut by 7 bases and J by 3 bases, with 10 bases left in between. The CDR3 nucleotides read TGTGCCAGCACCGAGGGGGACTACGAGCAGTACTTC. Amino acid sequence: CASTEGDYEQYF.

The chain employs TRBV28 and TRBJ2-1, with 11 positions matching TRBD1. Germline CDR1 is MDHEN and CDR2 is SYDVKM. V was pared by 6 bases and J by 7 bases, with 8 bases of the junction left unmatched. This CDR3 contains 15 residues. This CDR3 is CASSLPGTGGNEQFF. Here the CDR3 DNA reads TGTGCCAGCAGCCTTCCCGGGACAGGGGGAAATGAGCAGTTCTTC.

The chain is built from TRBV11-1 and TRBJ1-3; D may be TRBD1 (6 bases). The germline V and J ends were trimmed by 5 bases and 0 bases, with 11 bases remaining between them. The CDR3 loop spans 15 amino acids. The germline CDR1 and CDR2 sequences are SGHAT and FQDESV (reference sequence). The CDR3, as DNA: TGTGCCAGCAGCCCGGGACAACGCTCTGGAAACACCATATATTTT. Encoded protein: CASSPGQRSGNTIYF.

The CDR3 is CASSTVTATNEKLFF. In DNA, the CDR3 is TGTGCCAGCTCAACAGTAACAGCAACTAATGAAAAACTGTTTTTT. The chain carries TRBV6-1 and TRBJ1-4, with unresolved D. The CDR3 has 15 residues. Germline V lookup: CDR1 MNHNS, CDR2 SASEGT. The V gene lost 8 bases and the J gene lost 0 bases, with 13 bases spanning the gap.

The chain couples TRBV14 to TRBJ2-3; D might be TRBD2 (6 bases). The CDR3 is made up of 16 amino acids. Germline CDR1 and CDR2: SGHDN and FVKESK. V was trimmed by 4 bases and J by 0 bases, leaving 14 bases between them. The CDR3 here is CASSPGLGGSTDTQYF. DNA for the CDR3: TGTGCCAGCAGCCCCGGACTGGGGGGAAGCACAGATACGCAGTATTTT.

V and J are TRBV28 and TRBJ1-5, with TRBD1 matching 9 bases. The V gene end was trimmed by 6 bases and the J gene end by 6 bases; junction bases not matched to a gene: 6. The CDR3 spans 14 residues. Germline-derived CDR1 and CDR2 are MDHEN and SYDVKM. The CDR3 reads CASREGTGRQPQHF. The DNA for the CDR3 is TGTGCCAGCAGAGAAGGGACAGGGCGTCAGCCCCAGCATTTT.

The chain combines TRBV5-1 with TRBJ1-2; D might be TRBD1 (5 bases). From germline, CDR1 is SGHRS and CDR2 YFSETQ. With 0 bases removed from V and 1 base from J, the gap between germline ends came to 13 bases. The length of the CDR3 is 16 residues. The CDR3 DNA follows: TGCGCCAGCAGCTTGGAATTGCGGGGCGGTAACTATGGCTACACCTTC. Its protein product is CASSLELRGGNYGYTF.

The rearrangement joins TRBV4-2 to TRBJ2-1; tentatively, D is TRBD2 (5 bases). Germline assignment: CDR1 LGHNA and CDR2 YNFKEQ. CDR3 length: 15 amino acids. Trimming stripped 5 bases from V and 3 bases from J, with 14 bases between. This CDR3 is CASSSSSGSYNEQFF. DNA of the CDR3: TGTGCCAGCAGCTCTTCTAGTGGGAGCTACAATGAGCAGTTCTTC.

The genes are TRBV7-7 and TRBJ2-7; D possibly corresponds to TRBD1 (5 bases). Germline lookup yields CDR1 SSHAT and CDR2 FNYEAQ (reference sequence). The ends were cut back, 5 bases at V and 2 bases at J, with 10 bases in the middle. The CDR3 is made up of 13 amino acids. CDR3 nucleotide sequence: TGTGCCAGCAGCCCAGGGATCCCCTACGAGCAGTACTTC. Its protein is CASSPGIPYEQYF.

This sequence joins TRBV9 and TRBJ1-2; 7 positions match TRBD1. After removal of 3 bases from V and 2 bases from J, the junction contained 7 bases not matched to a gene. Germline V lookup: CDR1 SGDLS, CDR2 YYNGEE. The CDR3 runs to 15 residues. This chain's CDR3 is CASSDPRQGNYGYTF. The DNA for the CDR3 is TGTGCCAGCAGCGACCCCAGACAGGGCAACTATGGCTACACCTTC.

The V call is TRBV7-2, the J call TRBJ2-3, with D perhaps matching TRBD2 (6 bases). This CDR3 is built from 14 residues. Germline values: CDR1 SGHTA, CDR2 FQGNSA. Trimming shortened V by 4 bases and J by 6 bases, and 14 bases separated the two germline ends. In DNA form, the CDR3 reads TGTGCCAGCAGCTCCCGGTCTAGCGACGATACGCAGTATTTT. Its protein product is CASSSRSSDDTQYF.

CDR3 amino acids: CASSISGAGAEAFF. The CDR3 DNA sequence: TGTGCCAGTAGTATAAGCGGAGCCGGGGCTGAAGCTTTCTTT. The rearrangement uses TRBV19 and TRBJ1-1, with D unclear. Germline CDR1 reads LNHDA; CDR2 reads SQIVND (reference sequence). V was cut by 2 bases and J by 6 bases, with 13 bases left in between. The CDR3 is 14 amino acids.